This T cell receptor beta chain is from a study of blood T cell repertoires in COVID-19. Background on the study: The study drew acute and convalescent COVID-19 samples from the United States, Italy and Spain. Sample material is recorded as cDNA or gDNA derived from T cells, B-cell-depleted T cells, or PBMCs.

Original methodology: Amplification from reference gene primers served as the basis for estimated nucleated cell counts. The repertoire was sequenced with immunoSEQ multiplex PCR; TCRdb's copy has only in-frame clones and lacks some. That table is the source of V, J and clone size, and D and trimming were worked out from the DNA. The sample holds tens of thousands of clones, 65% to 75% seen once. Seattle researchers signed up patients amid active infection and tracked them longitudinally. Material for sequencing was peripheral blood. The clonotype was recovered from a man between 50 and 59 years old with COVID-19, enrolled during active disease.

The CDR3 bases are TGTGCCATCAGTTCCGGCGGGGTCCCGCTTGGGGCTTTCTTT. Translated: CAISSGGVPLGAFF. The rearrangement uses TRBV10-3 and TRBJ1-1; D not resolved. The V and J ends lost 5 bases and 11 bases respectively, with 21 bases between them. This CDR3 comprises 14 residues. The V gene's germline CDR1 is ENHRY and CDR2 SYGVKD.